This entry lists 21 T cell receptor beta chains sequenced from one sample in a study of shared clonotypes between healthy human individuals. The assay was immunoSEQ multiplex PCR, and TCRdb's table has in-frame clones only and misses some. The sample holds approximately 720,000 clones, 72% seen once. The specimen was memory CD4+ T cells sorted from blood. Subset defined: CD45RA-negative fraction. These receptors originate from a woman in her twenties or thirties in good health.

This sequence joins TRBV11-1 and TRBJ1-1, with 10 bases matching TRBD1. J lost 5 bases, V lost 5 bases, and 20 bases had no gene match. Germline V gene sequence: CDR1 SGHAT, CDR2 FQDESV (reference sequence). CDR3 length equals 19 residues. This CDR3 reads CASSAVTGGRRVEGTEAFF. CDR3 coding DNA: TGTGCCAGCAGCGCCGTGACAGGGGGCCGTAGAGTCGAGGGAACTGAAGCTTTCTTT.

A single count supports this clone. The chain couples TRBV7-3 to TRBJ2-2, with 8 bases that match TRBD2. The CDR3 loop spans 16 amino acids. Germline loops: CDR1 SGHTA, CDR2 FQGTGA. The V segment lost 3 bases and the J segment 4 bases; nucleotides outside the gene matches: 7. CDR3 sequence: CASSLSIAGSTGELFF. CDR3 DNA sequence: TGTGCCAGCAGCTTGTCGATAGCGGGAAGCACCGGGGAGCTGTTTTTT.

This rearrangement joins TRBV4-1 to TRBJ2-5, with 7 positions matching TRBD1. V was pared by 4 bases and J by 5 bases, with 13 bases of the junction left unmatched. From germline, CDR1 is MGHRA and CDR2 YSYEKL. This CDR3 spans 16 amino acids. The DNA for the CDR3 is TGCGCCAGCAGCCCGACCGGGACAGCAAAAGGGGAGACCCAGTACTTC. This translates into CASSPTGTAKGETQYF.

This clone was observed a few times. This chain uses TRBV4-2 with TRBJ2-2; a weak D match, TRBD1 (6 bases). V dropped 6 bases and J dropped 3 bases, with 8 bases sitting between them. CDR3 size: 13 residues. Germline lookup yields CDR1 LGHNA and CDR2 YNFKEQ. The CDR3 region is CASSSGDTGELFF. CDR3 sequence (DNA): TGTGCCAGCAGTTCAGGGGACACCGGGGAGCTGTTTTTT.

V usage is TRBV7-7 and J usage is TRBJ2-2; 13 bases fit TRBD2. V trimming: 5 bases; J trimming: 7 bases; junction bases outside the gene matches: 4. CDR3 size: 15 residues. CDR1 is SSHAT and CDR2 is FNYEAQ in the germline V gene (reference sequence). The CDR3 loop is CASSHGLAGDGELFF. Here the CDR3 DNA reads TGTGCCAGCAGCCACGGACTAGCGGGAGACGGGGAGCTGTTTTTT.

This clone was observed a few times. The chain combines TRBV2 with TRBJ2-5, with D perhaps TRBD1 (6 bases). CDR3 length: 15 residues. Germline CDR1 and CDR2: SNHLY and FYNNEI. V was clipped by 3 bases and J by 2 bases, with 13 bases between them. The CDR3 coding sequence is TGTGCCAGCAGTGAGGCAACAGGGTTTCAAGAGACCCAGTACTTC. Protein sequence: CASSEATGFQETQYF.

In this sample, this clone turned up a few times. The final CDR3 position lacks the conserved phenylalanine or tryptophan, pointing to a likely read error. The DNA is omitted, as the CDR3 cannot be located on it reliably, and the CDR3 follows TCRdb's listing. V gene TRBV4-1 combines with J gene TRBJ1-2. Germline V gene sequence: CDR1 MGHRA, CDR2 YSYEKL. The CDR3 is 11 amino acids in total, end residues counted. The chain's CDR3 is CASSQVGSRCL.

The chain joins TRBV7-6 to TRBJ2-1; either TRBD1 or TRBD2 may fit D (5 bases each). Deletions cut 2 bases from V and 7 bases from J, with 12 bases between. In germline, CDR1 is SGHVS, CDR2 FNYEAQ. The CDR3 loop spans 14 amino acids. This CDR3 is CASSLKGPRNEQFF. In DNA form, the CDR3 reads TGTGCCAGCAGCTTAAAGGGACCTAGGAATGAGCAGTTCTTC.

This chain connects TRBV2 to TRBJ2-7; 8 bases align to TRBD2. Trimming removed 4 bases from V and 6 bases from J; junction bases left unmatched: 5. The CDR3 has 13 amino acids. CDR1 is SNHLY and CDR2 is FYNNEI in the germline V gene. CDR3 coding DNA: TGTGCCAGCAGTGTGAAGCGGGAGAGCGAGCAGTACTTC. It encodes CASSVKRESEQYF.

Concerning this clone itself: The junction shows a germline mismatch at one end, possibly a read error. The V call is TRBV19, the J call TRBJ2-4, with TRBD2 as a possible D gene (6 bases). The CDR3 runs to 12 residues. Germline V lookup: CDR1 LNHDA, CDR2 SQIVND (reference sequence). CDR3 residues: CASSIRGRPDHF. The DNA for the CDR3 is TGTGCCAGTAGTATACGGGGGAGGCCCGACCACTTC.

This clone was picked up many times. Other DNA sequences within the sample encode an identical CDR3. The chain uses TRBV5-4 and TRBJ2-5, with TRBD2 matching 9 bases. Germline V lookup: CDR1 SGHNT, CDR2 YYREEE (reference sequence). Unmatched junction bases numbered 9, after V lost 4 bases and J lost 5 bases. The CDR3 spans 15 residues. The CDR3 reads CASSLAGGPGETQYF. The CDR3 nucleotides read TGTGCCAGCAGCCTGGCGGGAGGGCCGGGGGAGACCCAGTACTTC. Combining the CDR3 with reference TRBV5-4 and TRBJ2-5 gives the whole variable domain ETGVTQSPTHLIKTRGQQVTLRCSSQSGHNTVSWYQQALGQGPQFIFQYYREEENGRGNFPPRFSGLQFPNYSSELNVNALELDDSALYLCASSLAGGPGETQYFGPGTRLLVL.

This rearrangement joins TRBV4-2 to TRBJ1-4; weak D call: TRBD1 (5 bases). CDR1 is LGHNA and CDR2 is YNFKEQ in the germline V gene. The germline V and J ends were trimmed by 1 base and 3 bases, with 12 bases remaining between them. The CDR3 extends over 16 amino acids. The CDR3 is CASSQAEGPANEKLFF. CDR3 nucleotide sequence: TGTGCCAGCAGCCAAGCGGAGGGGCCAGCTAATGAAAAACTGTTTTTT.

This clone was counted only a few times. The chain carries TRBV5-1 and TRBJ2-3; D perhaps matches TRBD2 (5 bases). Germline loops: CDR1 SGHRS, CDR2 YFSETQ. This CDR3 has 15 amino acids. V lost 6 bases and J 3 bases, leaving 17 bases between the germline ends. The CDR3 is CASTLQSGGTDTQYF. Written as DNA, the CDR3 is TGCGCCAGCACTTTACAGAGCGGCGGGACAGATACGCAGTATTTT.

V and J are TRBV30 and TRBJ1-3; 7 bases match TRBD1. Trimming took 0 bases from V and 0 from J; bases not matched to a gene: 14. Germline loops: CDR1 GTSNPN, CDR2 SVGIG (reference sequence). This CDR3 spans 19 amino acids. The CDR3 DNA follows: TGTGCCTGGAGTGTACGAAGGGGGCAACAGGGACACTCTGGAAACACCATATATTTT. It encodes CAWSVRRGQQGHSGNTIYF.

The CDR3 loop reads CASSDGSYGYTF. DNA for the CDR3: TGTGCCAGCAGTGACGGTTCCTATGGCTACACCTTC. This chain joins TRBV2 and TRBJ1-2; the D is unclear. Between the trimmed V and J ends, which lost 3 bases and 4 bases, there was a span of 6 bases. There are 12 residues in the CDR3. CDR1 and CDR2 (germline): SNHLY, FYNNEI.

The chain links TRBV27 to TRBJ2-1; 10 bases line up with TRBD2. Germline values: CDR1 MNHEY, CDR2 SMNVEV (reference sequence). The CDR3 is made up of 15 amino acids. V lost 5 bases to trimming and J lost 2 bases; unmatched junction nucleotides: 3. The DNA for the CDR3 is TGTGCCAGCAGTCAAACTAGCGGGGCCTACAATGAGCAGTTCTTC. It translates to CASSQTSGAYNEQFF.

The chain uses TRBV11-2 and TRBJ1-5; D perhaps matches TRBD1 (6 bases). The CDR3 loop spans 15 amino acids. V gave up 5 bases and J gave up 1 base, with 12 bases separating them. Germline V gene lookup returns CDR1 SGHAT and CDR2 FQNNGV. The CDR3 coding sequence is TGTGCCAGCAGCAGAAGCCAGGGGAGCAATCAGCCCCAGCATTTT. This translates into CASSRSQGSNQPQHF.

The chain employs TRBV27 and TRBJ2-5; perhaps D is TRBD1 or TRBD2 (5 bases each). This CDR3 is built from 14 residues. Germline assignment: CDR1 MNHEY and CDR2 SMNVEV (reference sequence). V lost 5 bases and J lost 5, with 15 bases in between. CDR3 loop: CASSTGLRGETQYF. CDR3 in DNA: TGTGCCAGCAGTACAGGACTGAGAGGGGAGACCCAGTACTTC.

The chain joins TRBV14 to TRBJ1-2; D perhaps matches TRBD1 (5 bases). The germline CDR1 and CDR2 sequences are SGHDN and FVKESK. CDR3 length: 15 residues. Trimming took 1 base from V and 4 from J, leaving 13 bases between them. CDR3 nucleotides: TGTGCCAGCAGCCAAGTTTCAGGGATCGGCTATGGCTACACCTTC. Amino acid sequence: CASSQVSGIGYGYTF.

This clone was picked up one time. Other nucleotide sequences in the sample specify the same CDR3. The CDR3 nucleotides are TGTGCCAGCAGTTTATGGACTAGCGGGTACAATGAGCAGTTCTTC. Translated, it gives CASSLWTSGYNEQFF. V is TRBV28 and J is TRBJ2-1; 10 bases agree with TRBD2. The CDR3 loop spans 15 amino acids. Trimming cost V 0 bases and J 4 bases; bases outside gene matches: 0. Germline V CDR1 and CDR2: MDHEN, SYDVKM.

The chain combines TRBV4-1 with TRBJ2-1; D assignment may be TRBD1 or TRBD2 (6 bases each). The CDR3 runs to 15 residues. The V end was cut by 4 bases, the J end by 4 bases, with 14 bases between. Germline assignment: CDR1 MGHRA and CDR2 YSYEKL. The CDR3: CASSRRGGTYNEQFF. CDR3 coding DNA: TGCGCCAGCAGCCGCAGGGGCGGGACGTACAATGAGCAGTTCTTC.